The 9 T cell receptor beta chains below come from one sample, sequenced in a study of T cell repertoires in cytomegalovirus infection. Via MiXCR, TCRdb re-called the reads, giving one row per CDR3 protein. The sample includes some 680,000 distinct CDR3 sequences, roughly 35% seen only once; the top ten take around 3%. Source material: PBMCs. These receptors all come from a human donor in good health (CMV status not recorded). Some clones in this sample may be carry-over from other donors' samples.

This clonotype turned up a few times. This chain connects TRBV19 to TRBJ1-5; 9 bases align to TRBD1. CDR1 and CDR2 (germline): LNHDA, SQIVND (reference sequence). CDR3 length: 17 amino acids. V was clipped by 7 bases and J by 4 bases; unmatched bases: 14. The CDR3 bases are TGTGCCAGTACTACCCACGGACAGGGGAGCAGGAATCAGCCCCAGCATTTT. It is translated as CASTTHGQGSRNQPQHF.

The V call is TRBV19, the J call TRBJ2-5, with no clear D. This CDR3 is built from 16 residues. V dropped 4 bases and J dropped 5 bases, with 20 bases sitting between them. The germline V gene has CDR1 LNHDA and CDR2 SQIVND (reference sequence). CDR3 bases: TGTGCCAGTAGTAGAGAACCAAAAGGTTGGGTTGAGACCCAGTACTTC. Protein: CASSREPKGWVETQYF.

Comment on this clonotype: Sequence at one end of the junction differs from germline and may be a read error. The chain employs TRBV5-3 and TRBJ2-1; possibly TRBD2 for D (6 bases). TRBV5-3 is assigned to the ORF class and has an uncertain function. This CDR3 region has 15 residues. DNA for the CDR3: TGTGCCAGCAGCTTCGGGGGACCCTTCGGCAATGAGCAGTTCTTC. Translating gives CASSFGGPFGNEQFF.

This clonotype was observed many times. The chain couples TRBV28 to TRBJ1-2; D is unclear. CDR3 size: 12 residues. Trimming pared 3 bases from V and 7 bases from J, leaving 9 bases between. Germline V CDR1 and CDR2: MDHEN, SYDVKM. CDR3: CASSFGRGGYTF. The CDR3 nucleotides are TGTGCCAGCAGTTTTGGCAGAGGTGGCTACACCTTC.

This chain connects TRBV29-1 to TRBJ1-1; possibly TRBD1 for D (6 bases). There are 12 residues in the CDR3. V was pared by 7 bases and J by 3 bases, with 12 bases between. The V gene's germline CDR1 is SQVTM and CDR2 ANQGSEA. The DNA for the CDR3 is TGCAGCGCCGAAACAGGGTACACTGAAGCTTTCTTT. Translated, it gives CSAETGYTEAFF.

This sequence joins TRBV7-2 and TRBJ2-5, with D maybe TRBD2 (6 bases). Trimming shortened V by 1 base and J by 4 bases, and 16 bases separated the two germline ends. Germline CDR1 reads SGHTA; CDR2 reads FQGNSA. The CDR3 extends over 16 amino acids. As DNA, the CDR3 is TGTGCCAGCAGCTTAGAACCCAGGGAGGTGGGAGAGACCCAGTACTTC. The encoded protein is CASSLEPREVGETQYF.

This chain links TRBV14 with TRBJ2-1; TRBD2 aligns across 7 bases. The CDR3 sequence is 16 residues long. V was pared by 2 bases and J by 5 bases, with 9 bases of the junction left unmatched. Germline V lookup: CDR1 SGHDN, CDR2 FVKESK. The CDR3 region is CASSQYQAGTNNEQFF. The CDR3 region has the DNA TGTGCCAGCAGCCAATATCAAGCGGGGACTAACAATGAGCAGTTCTTC.

This clonotype was observed a few times. V is TRBV19 and J is TRBJ1-2; D perhaps matches TRBD1 (6 bases). The CDR3 is 11 amino acids. CDR1 is LNHDA, CDR2 SQIVND, per germline (reference sequence). Trimming stripped 5 bases from V and 14 bases from J, with 15 bases between. CDR3 sequence reads: CASSPYREMTF. CDR3 sequence (DNA): TGTGCCAGTAGTCCCTACAGGGAGATGACCTTC.

V is TRBV6-6 and J is TRBJ2-2; the D is unclear. Germline V gene sequence: CDR1 MNHNY, CDR2 SVGAGI (reference sequence). Trimming took off 2 bases at V and 5 bases at J, with 9 bases between the two ends. The CDR3 spans 14 residues. CDR3 in amino acids: CASSYEIYTGELFF. CDR3 nucleotides: TGTGCCAGCAGTTACGAGATTTATACCGGGGAGCTGTTTTTT.